This paragraph covers one TCR beta chain sequence. Antigen specificity is unknown. The naive CD8 fraction comprised CD45RO-negative cells positively selected for CCR7 and excluded terminally differentiated effector memory CD45RA+ cells. These data belong to a study of shared clonotypes between healthy human individuals. Study-level information: A donor's plate count was three for CD4 naive and three for CD4 memory; CD8 naive had two and CD8 memory one. Study findings and constraints: Among a few donors, roughly 5.5% of naive CD4 clonotypes were found in common. All-four-donor shared clonotypes had higher generation probabilities than non-shared clonotypes did.

Genomic DNA of each subset was evenly split across several immunoSEQ plates. Only in-frame clones appear in the TCRdb table, and some are missing; sequencing was by immunoSEQ multiplex PCR. The profile shows about 2 million clones, 85% to 95% of them singletons. Sequenced: naive CD8+ T cells sorted from blood. This TCR was sampled from a man aged 18 to 30 in good health.

CDR3 residues: CASSLRGLAKNIQYF. In DNA form, the CDR3 reads TGTGCCAGCAGTTTGCGGGGGTTAGCCAAAAACATTCAGTACTTC. The V and J genes are TRBV28 and TRBJ2-4; TRBD2 agrees at 7 bases. This CDR3 is built from 15 residues. The germline gives CDR1 MDHEN, CDR2 SYDVKM. V lost 3 bases, J lost 0 bases, and 2 bases stayed unmatched.